The 15 T cell receptor beta chains below were found in one sample sequenced in a study of post-analysis software for immune sequencing data. Study conclusions and caveats: Higher frequency in patients than in controls was seen for about five TRBV segments, with TRBV5-6, TRBV5-1 and TRBV20-1 among them.

These TCRs' antigens remain unknown. The library was made from cDNA and included unique molecular identifiers. TCRdb reprocessed the PCR reads with MiXCR, giving one entry per CDR3 protein. There are approximately 460,000 distinct CDR3 sequences in the sample; around 40% occur only once, and about 12% lies in the top ten. The specimen was blood. These receptors were collected from a girl aged 5-17 years with multiple sclerosis.

In nucleotides, the CDR3 is TGTGCCAGCAGCTCGGCCGGGACCCCTGAGGATGAGCAGTTCTTC. It encodes CASSSAGTPEDEQFF. The rearrangement uses TRBV7-3 and TRBJ2-1; D possibly matches TRBD1 or TRBD2 (5 bases each). The CDR3 extends over 15 amino acids. CDR1 is SGHTA, CDR2 FQGTGA, per germline. The ends were cut back, 4 bases at V and 8 bases at J, with 18 bases in the middle. The complete variable domain, with remaining parts taken from reference TRBV7-3 and TRBJ2-1, reads GAGVSQTPSNKVTEKGKYVELRCDPISGHTALYWYRQSLGQGPEFLIYFQGTGAADDSGLPNDRFFAVRPEGSVSTLKIQRTERGDSAVYLCASSSAGTPEDEQFFGPGTRLTVL.

This chain joins TRBV28 and TRBJ2-7; TRBD2 is a possible D gene (6 bases). The CDR3 sequence is 14 residues long. CDR1 is MDHEN, CDR2 SYDVKM, per germline. With 5 bases removed from V and 1 base from J, the gap between germline ends came to 12 bases. CDR3: CASSLLARSYEQYF. Here the CDR3 DNA reads TGTGCCAGCAGTCTTCTAGCGCGATCCTACGAGCAGTACTTC.

The gene calls are TRBV29-1 and TRBJ2-4; D is possibly TRBD2 (6 bases). V was shortened by 2 bases and J by 8 bases, with 10 bases between the two germline ends. This CDR3 spans 12 amino acids. Germline V lookup: CDR1 SQVTM, CDR2 ANQGSEA. In DNA, the CDR3 is TGCAGCGTTGAACTAGCGTCTGACATTCAGTACTTC. Amino acids: CSVELASDIQYF.

This chain uses TRBV6-5 with TRBJ1-2; D not resolved. Trimming took 7 bases from V and 2 from J, leaving 11 bases between them. The CDR3 consists of 13 residues. Germline V gene lookup returns CDR1 MNHEY and CDR2 SVGAGI. CDR3 nucleotides: TGTGCCAGCACTTCGACAAGAAACTATGGCTACACCTTC. It codes for CASTSTRNYGYTF.

Only one count was recorded for this clonotype. The chain employs TRBV3-1 and TRBJ2-7; D remains ambiguous. Germline values: CDR1 LGHDT, CDR2 YNNKEL (reference sequence). Trimming cost V 3 bases and J 6 bases, with 15 bases left between them. The CDR3 is 14 residues long. The CDR3: CASSQSALTGEQYF. DNA of the CDR3: TGTGCCAGCAGCCAGTCAGCGTTAACGGGCGAGCAGTACTTC.

The chain combines TRBV20-1 with TRBJ2-1; D might be TRBD2 (6 bases). CDR1 is DFQATT and CDR2 is SNEGSKA in the germline V gene (reference sequence). The V end was cut by 3 bases, the J end by 8 bases, with 11 bases between. The CDR3 is 12 amino acids. DNA for the CDR3: TGCAGTGCTAGCGGGAGAGCCGATGAGCAGTTCTTC. Its translation is CSASGRADEQFF.

V usage is TRBV3-1 and J usage is TRBJ1-2, with TRBD1 identical over 9 bases. The ends lost 7 bases at V and 8 bases at J; junction bases unmatched: 8. CDR3 size: 13 residues. Germline CDR1 and CDR2: LGHDT and YNNKEL (reference sequence). CDR3 nucleotides: TGTGCCAGCACCGATAGGACAGGGGTCGGCTACACCTTC. It codes for CASTDRTGVGYTF.

This chain joins TRBV5-1 and TRBJ2-7; 7 bases fit TRBD1. V lost 2 bases and J lost 4; bases outside the gene matches: 9. There are 15 residues in the CDR3. The V gene's germline CDR1 is SGHRS and CDR2 YFSETQ. In nucleotides, the CDR3 is TGCGCCAGCAGCTTTACCGGGACAGACTTGTACGAGCAGTACTTC. Its translation is CASSFTGTDLYEQYF.

The sample holds a few counts of this clonotype. J is TRBJ2-1 and V is TRBV12-3 or TRBV12-4; no firm D call. The ends were cut back, 5 bases at V and 0 bases at J, with 11 bases in the middle. This CDR3 is built from 15 residues. In DNA form, the CDR3 reads TGTGCCAGCAGTCCCGACGGGCCCTCCTACAATGAGCAGTTCTTC. Its translation is CASSPDGPSYNEQFF.

The chain combines TRBV5-1 with TRBJ1-1; D is uncertain. The germline V and J ends were trimmed by 0 bases and 4 bases, with 7 bases remaining between them. Germline loops: CDR1 SGHRS, CDR2 YFSETQ. The CDR3 sequence is 13 residues long. In DNA form, the CDR3 reads TGCGCCAGCAGCTTGGTTTCAAGCACTGAAGCTTTCTTT. Its translation is CASSLVSSTEAFF.

This clonotype occurred a few times. The gene calls are TRBV27 and TRBJ1-2; a weak D match, TRBD1 (5 bases). The CDR3 totals 14 residues. Germline loops: CDR1 MNHEY, CDR2 SMNVEV (reference sequence). V lost 5 bases and J 6 bases, leaving 16 bases between the germline ends. The CDR3 DNA reads as TGTGCCAGCAGTACCAGGGAGTGGAGTCATGGCTACACCTTC. Its protein is CASSTREWSHGYTF.

This clonotype occurred a few times. CDR3 protein: CASSQEGRRNEQFF. The CDR3 region has the DNA TGCGCCAGCAGCCAAGAGGGGAGGCGTAATGAGCAGTTCTTC. The chain joins TRBV4-3 to TRBJ2-1; possibly TRBD2 for D (6 bases). Trimming removed 0 bases from V and 7 bases from J, with 10 bases in between. This CDR3 comprises 14 residues. Germline assignment: CDR1 LGHNA and CDR2 YSLEER.

This clonotype turned up a few times. CDR3 in DNA: TGCAGTGCTAGTCCCCAGGACAGGGACCCCTACGAGCAGTACTTC. Translating it yields CSASPQDRDPYEQYF. The chain combines TRBV20-1 with TRBJ2-7, with 8 bases aligning to TRBD1. Per germline, CDR1 DFQATT and CDR2 SNEGSKA (reference sequence). This CDR3 is 15 amino acids long. With 3 bases clipped from V and 2 bases from J, the junction kept 9 bases outside the gene matches.

Only a few counts were recorded for this clonotype. CDR3 amino acids: CASSQGTSISYEQYF. In nucleotides, the CDR3 is TGCGCCAGCAGCCAAGGGACATCAATCTCCTACGAGCAGTACTTC. The chain is built from TRBV4-3 and TRBJ2-7, with TRBD1 as a possible D gene (5 bases). The CDR3 totals 15 residues. Germline V gives CDR1 LGHNA, CDR2 YSLEER. The germline V and J ends were trimmed by 1 base and 0 bases, with 10 bases remaining between them.

V and J are TRBV6-2 or TRBV6-3 and TRBJ2-7; D is perhaps TRBD1 or TRBD2 (6 bases each). The germline CDR1 and CDR2 sequences are MNHEY and SVGEGT. Between the trimmed V and J ends, which lost 6 bases and 3 bases, there was a span of 9 bases. This CDR3 comprises 12 residues. In DNA form, the CDR3 reads TGTGCCAGCAGGGAGGGGGGCTACGAGCAGTACTTC. Residues: CASREGGYEQYF.